This TCR beta chain appears in the sequencing data of a study of T-cell memory formation after mild COVID-19. This clonotype turned up a few times. TCRdb re-derived calls from the 5' RACE reads in MiXCR, one entry per CDR3 protein. The table has 250,000 to 300,000 distinct CDR3 sequences, roughly 15% seen once. Germline trimming cut 7 bases from V and 0 bases from J; bases unmatched to any gene: 4. The germline CDR1 and CDR2 sequences are SQVTM and ANQGSEA. The CDR3 has 14 residues. Sequenced material: PBMCs or a T cell subset sorted from them (not recorded which). The TCR comes from a man aged 18 to 35 who had mild COVID-19 (a few samples of this study predate the infection). Cell type and time point are not known. The chain employs TRBV29-1 and TRBJ2-1; TRBD1 aligns across 9 bases. DNA for the CDR3: TGCAGCGCTGGACAGGGGAGCTCCTACAATGAGCAGTTCTTC. Its protein is CSAGQGSSYNEQFF.